These 19 T cell receptor beta chains originate from one sample sequenced in a study of chemoradiotherapy in HPV16-positive cancers. Produced via immunoSEQ multiplex PCR; TCRdb's table is partial and in-frame only. The data show approximately 34,000 clones, 80% to 90% seen once. The specimen was blood, collected from a patient who underwent chemoradiotherapy. The receptor set was obtained from a human donor with HPV-associated anogenital cancer.

The rearrangement joins TRBV7-2 to TRBJ2-3, with TRBD1 matching over 7 bases. CDR3 length: 17 residues. Losses at the gene ends were 5 bases for V and 3 bases for J; bases not matched to a gene: 14. Germline CDR1 SGHTA, CDR2 FQGNSA. The CDR3 protein is CASSGIPGQFSTDTQYF. The CDR3 region has the DNA TGTGCCAGCAGCGGCATACCGGGACAGTTCTCAACAGATACGCAGTATTTT.

This clone was seen just once. The chain combines TRBV18 with TRBJ1-2, with TRBD1 matching 7 bases. Germline CDR1 reads KGHSH; CDR2 reads LQKENI. J was trimmed by 7 bases and V by 5 bases; bases with no gene match: 7. CDR3 size: 13 residues. CDR3 loop: CASSITGASGYTF. Written as DNA, the CDR3 is TGTGCCAGCTCAATAACAGGGGCATCTGGCTACACCTTC.

The J gene is TRBJ2-7, the V gene TRBV7-2; 7 positions match TRBD2. Unmatched junction bases numbered 5, after V lost 3 bases and J lost 0 bases. The CDR3 totals 15 residues. The germline gives CDR1 SGHTA, CDR2 FQGNSA. The CDR3 region is CASSLGGRTSYEQYF. DNA for the CDR3: TGTGCCAGCAGCTTGGGGGGGAGGACCTCCTACGAGCAGTACTTC.

The CDR3 DNA is TGTGCCAGCAGTGACAACCCCGGGGAGCTGTTTTTT. Amino acids: CASSDNPGELFF. The V gene is TRBV6-4, the J gene TRBJ2-2; D ambiguous. CDR3 length equals 12 residues. Between the trimmed V and J ends, which lost 2 bases and 6 bases, there was a span of 4 bases. CDR1 is MRHNA, CDR2 SNTAGT, per germline.

The chain employs TRBV5-1 and TRBJ2-3, with D uncertain. This CDR3 comprises 14 residues. Germline lookup yields CDR1 SGHRS and CDR2 YFSETQ. V dropped 3 bases and J dropped 0 bases, with 8 bases sitting between them. The CDR3 loop is CASSSMTSTDTQYF. In DNA form, the CDR3 reads TGCGCCAGCAGCTCTATGACCAGCACAGATACGCAGTATTTT.

This sequence joins TRBV6-5 and TRBJ1-3; TRBD1 is a possible D gene (6 bases). The CDR3 consists of 15 residues. The V end lost 0 bases, the J end lost 1 base, and 7 bases lay between the germline ends. CDR1 is MNHEY and CDR2 is SVGAGI in the germline V gene. CDR3 amino acids: CASSYSGTSGNTIYF. Here the CDR3 DNA reads TGTGCCAGCAGTTACTCCGGGACATCTGGAAACACCATATATTTT.

The chain links TRBV5-5 to TRBJ1-5; maybe TRBD1 (6 bases). Germline lookup yields CDR1 SGHKS and CDR2 YYEKEE (reference sequence). CDR3 length: 15 amino acids. Trimming removed 4 bases at V and 3 bases at J, with 14 bases between. In DNA, the CDR3 is TGTGCCAGCAGCCTGGGGGCAGGCTTCAATCAGCCCCAGCATTTT. Its protein product is CASSLGAGFNQPQHF. Full variable domain (missing parts from reference TRBV5-5 and TRBJ1-5): DAGVTQSPTHLIKTRGQQVTLRCSPISGHKSVSWYQQVLGQGPQFIFQYYEKEERGRGNFPDRFSARQFPNYSSELNVNALLLGDSALYLCASSLGAGFNQPQHFGDGTRLSIL.

The gene calls are TRBV7-2 and TRBJ1-5; TRBD1 matches 7 bases. Trimming removed 5 bases from V and 3 bases from J; junction bases left unmatched: 7. The V gene's germline CDR1 is SGHTA and CDR2 FQGNSA. CDR3 length: 15 residues. Here the CDR3 DNA reads TGTGCCAGCAGCCTAAGACAGGGCGACAATCAGCCCCAGCATTTT. Protein: CASSLRQGDNQPQHF.

The J gene is TRBJ2-7, the V gene TRBV5-1; 7 positions match TRBD1. This CDR3 has 14 amino acids. Germline CDR1 and CDR2: SGHRS and YFSETQ. With 4 bases clipped from V and 7 bases from J, the junction kept 11 bases outside the gene matches. The CDR3 sequence: CASSQGQIFGEQYF. CDR3 bases: TGCGCCAGCAGCCAGGGACAGATTTTCGGGGAGCAGTACTTC.

The CDR3 DNA follows: TGTGCCAGCAGCTTAGCACAGGCCGGATCTGGAAACACCATATATTTT. It yields the protein CASSLAQAGSGNTIYF. The chain joins TRBV7-2 to TRBJ1-3; maybe TRBD1 (5 bases). The CDR3 contains 16 residues. V was trimmed by 0 bases and J by 1 base, leaving 10 bases between them. Germline loops: CDR1 SGHTA, CDR2 FQGNSA.

The chain joins TRBV15 to TRBJ2-3, with 7 nucleotides matching TRBD1. V dropped 5 bases and J dropped 0; count of bases not matched to a gene: 2. CDR1 and CDR2 from the germline V gene are LNHNV and YYDKDF (reference sequence). The CDR3 length is 14 residues. The CDR3 protein is CATSSGQSTDTQYF. The CDR3 coding sequence is TGTGCCACCAGCTCGGGACAGAGCACAGATACGCAGTATTTT.

The count of this clone is one. The chain links TRBV5-1 to TRBJ2-2, with 8 positions matching TRBD1. J gave up 6 bases and V 4 bases, and 5 bases lay outside the gene matches. The germline gives CDR1 SGHRS, CDR2 YFSETQ. The CDR3 is made up of 14 amino acids. CDR3 in amino acids: CASSQDRAPGELFF. The CDR3 DNA reads TGCGCCAGCAGCCAGGACAGGGCGCCCGGGGAGCTGTTTTTT.

V gene TRBV14 combines with J gene TRBJ2-5, with a weak D call TRBD2 (5 bases). The CDR3 totals 15 residues. With 4 bases removed from V and 7 bases from J, the gap between germline ends came to 19 bases. Per germline, CDR1 SGHDN and CDR2 FVKESK. The CDR3 DNA sequence: TGTGCCAGCAGCCTCGGGAACACGGGCCTGGGGACCCAGTACTTC. It is translated as CASSLGNTGLGTQYF.

A word on this clone: Germline and junction disagree at one end, which may indicate a read error. The chain uses TRBV19 and TRBJ1-1; D is undetermined. Looked up from germline, CDR1 is LNHDA and CDR2 is SQIVND (reference sequence). This CDR3 is 14 amino acids long. DNA of the CDR3: TGTGCCAGTAGTAGCTGGACGGTGAAGACTGAAGCTTTCTTT. This codes for CASSSWTVKTEAFF.

The chain uses TRBV25-1 and TRBJ1-4, with D perhaps matching TRBD1 (6 bases). CDR3 length: 15 residues. Germline V gene lookup returns CDR1 MGHDK and CDR2 SYGVNS. V was shortened by 7 bases and J by 7 bases, with 19 bases between the two germline ends. CDR3 DNA: TGTGCCAGCACCGAGGGCCGGGGGCCGGCTGAAAAACTGTTTTTT. It translates to CASTEGRGPAEKLFF.

The chain is built from TRBV6-6 and TRBJ1-2; 7 bases match TRBD1. Germline V gene lookup returns CDR1 MNHNY and CDR2 SVGAGI (reference sequence). The CDR3 spans 13 residues. Trimming at V came to 4 bases and at J to 4 bases, leaving 3 bases not matched to a gene. The DNA of the CDR3 is TGTGCCAGCAGTTGGGACAGCCTCTATGGCTACACCTTC. Residues: CASSWDSLYGYTF.

The chain is built from TRBV21-1 and TRBJ2-1. TRBV21-1 is a listed pseudogene. This CDR3 region has 13 residues. This CDR3 is CASNGRGYNEQFF. CDR3 bases: TGTGCCAGCAACGGGCGTGGCTACAATGAGCAGTTCTTC.

Details on this clone: The identical CDR3 is also encoded by other nucleotide sequences in the sample. This chain connects TRBV4-3 to TRBJ2-7; 7 positions match TRBD2. Germline V gene data show CDR1 as LGHNA and CDR2 as YSLEER. The CDR3 consists of 15 residues. Trimming took 0 bases from V and 3 from J; bases not matched to a gene: 5. DNA of the CDR3: TGCGCCAGCAGCCAAGATAGAGCGGGGCTCTACGAGCAGTACTTC. Its protein product is CASSQDRAGLYEQYF.

The V call is TRBV19, the J call TRBJ2-7; a possible D gene is TRBD2 (6 bases). Germline CDR1 is LNHDA and CDR2 is SQIVND (reference sequence). The CDR3 loop spans 15 amino acids. The V end lost 10 bases, the J end lost 3 bases, and 22 bases lay between the germline ends. The CDR3 is CATSFGGQGNYEQYF. The CDR3 bases are TGTGCCACCAGTTTTGGAGGGCAGGGAAACTACGAGCAGTACTTC.